One sample yielded the 29 T cell receptor beta chains listed below, sequenced in a study of shared clonotypes between healthy human individuals. Generated by immunoSEQ multiplex PCR, the TCRdb table keeps only in-frame clones and is missing some. The sample shows approximately 2,300,000 clones, 92% of them seen only once. Sequencing was performed on naive CD4+ T cells from PBMCs. Subset of the sample: CD45RA+ positively selected. Every receptor here comes from a man aged 18-30 years in good health. Some clones in this sample may be carry-over from other donors' samples.

This rearrangement joins TRBV30 to TRBJ2-5; D not certain. The CDR3 consists of 12 residues. V was cut by 3 bases and J by 2 bases, with 7 bases left in between. Germline lookup yields CDR1 GTSNPN and CDR2 SVGIG (reference sequence). The CDR3 sequence is CAWSSFQETQYF. For the CDR3, the DNA is TGTGCCTGGAGCAGCTTTCAAGAGACCCAGTACTTC.

The rearrangement uses TRBV28 and TRBJ2-3; no firm D call. Trimming shortened V by 6 bases and J by 6 bases, and 16 bases separated the two germline ends. Germline V lookup: CDR1 MDHEN, CDR2 SYDVKM. This CDR3 region has 14 residues. The CDR3 DNA sequence: TGTGCCAGCAGCCTCTCAAAGTTCTCGGATACGCAGTATTTT. Encoded protein: CASSLSKFSDTQYF. Complete variable domain (other parts from reference TRBV28 and TRBJ2-3): DVKVTQSSRYLVKRTGEKVFLECVQDMDHENMFWYRQDPGLGLRLIYFSYDVKMKEKGDIPEGYSVSREKKERFSLILESASTNQTSMYLCASSLSKFSDTQYFGPGTRLTVL.

Only one count was recorded for this clone. This sequence joins TRBV7-3 and TRBJ1-2; TRBD1 might be the D (5 bases). V lost 1 base and J lost 3, with 9 bases in between. The CDR3 contains 14 residues. CDR1 is SGHTA and CDR2 is FQGTGA in the germline V gene. This chain's CDR3 is CASSLRQGDYGYTF. The CDR3 DNA reads as TGTGCCAGCAGCTTAAGGCAGGGTGACTATGGCTACACCTTC.

The chain combines TRBV30 with TRBJ1-1, with 12 bases that match TRBD1. J was trimmed by 1 base and V by 2 bases; bases with no gene match: 2. Germline V gives CDR1 GTSNPN, CDR2 SVGIG (reference sequence). The CDR3 is 15 residues long. This CDR3 is CAWSTGQGANTEAFF. The CDR3 nucleotides are TGTGCCTGGAGTACGGGACAGGGGGCGAACACTGAAGCTTTCTTT.

The chain combines TRBV25-1 with TRBJ2-3; D gene uncertain. Germline loops: CDR1 MGHDK, CDR2 SYGVNS. Trimming removed 3 bases from V and 5 bases from J, with 12 bases in between. This CDR3 contains 14 residues. The CDR3 loop is CASSDPGALDTQYF. DNA of the CDR3: TGTGCCAGCAGTGACCCCGGCGCGTTAGATACGCAGTATTTT.

V gene TRBV11-1 combines with J gene TRBJ2-1; 8 nucleotides match TRBD2. Germline loops: CDR1 SGHAT, CDR2 FQDESV (reference sequence). Trimming cost V 4 bases and J 8 bases; bases outside gene matches: 10. There are 15 residues in the CDR3. The CDR3 is CASSSQTGRGDEQFF. The CDR3 coding sequence is TGTGCCAGCAGCTCACAAACAGGGCGGGGGGATGAGCAGTTCTTC.

CDR3 region: CASCLRQGRYEQYF. Written as DNA, the CDR3 is TGTGCCAGCTGCCTGAGACAGGGGAGGTACGAGCAGTACTTC. V is TRBV7-8 and J is TRBJ2-7, with 8 bases matching TRBD1. With V trimmed by 8 bases and J by 4 bases, 10 bases remained unmatched. In germline, CDR1 is SGHVS, CDR2 FQNEAQ. The CDR3 contains 14 residues. The variable domain in full, with the rest retrieved from reference TRBV7-8 and TRBJ2-7, is GAGVSQSPRYKVAKRGQDVALRCDPISGHVSLFWYQQALGQGPEFLTYFQNEAQLDKSGLPSDRFFAERPEGSVSTLKIQRTQQEDSAVYLCASCLRQGRYEQYFGPGTRLTVT.

In regard to this clone: The same CDR3 is also encoded by other DNA sequences in this sample. This chain uses TRBV7-9 with TRBJ1-4; 9 bases match TRBD1. CDR1 is SEHNR, CDR2 FQNEAQ, per germline (reference sequence). The V segment lost 3 bases and the J segment 8 bases; nucleotides outside the gene matches: 4. The CDR3 totals 14 residues. The CDR3 loop is CASSLDRGLEKLFF. The CDR3 nucleotides read TGTGCCAGCAGCTTGGACAGGGGCTTAGAAAAACTGTTTTTT.

The rearrangement uses TRBV7-3 and TRBJ1-1, with 7 bases fitting TRBD1. CDR1 and CDR2 (germline): SGHTA, FQGTGA. V lost 5 bases to trimming and J lost 5 bases; unmatched junction nucleotides: 5. The CDR3 contains 13 residues. The CDR3 nucleotides are TGTGCCAGCAGCCGACAGGGCAGTACTGAAGCTTTCTTT. It translates to CASSRQGSTEAFF.

This chain uses TRBV19 with TRBJ2-7, with unresolved D. Germline CDR1 reads LNHDA; CDR2 reads SQIVND (reference sequence). Trimming stripped 1 base from V and 3 bases from J, with 10 bases between. This CDR3 has 14 amino acids. CDR3 amino acids: CASSIAKTHYEQYF. CDR3 nucleotide sequence: TGTGCCAGTAGTATAGCGAAGACTCACTACGAGCAGTACTTC.

This chain joins TRBV6-5 and TRBJ2-7, with 9 bases identical to TRBD2. This CDR3 has 16 amino acids. J lost 2 bases, V lost 0 bases, and 5 bases had no gene match. CDR1 and CDR2 (germline): MNHEY, SVGAGI. The CDR3 protein is CASSYSSGGRAYEQYF. The CDR3 DNA sequence: TGTGCCAGCAGTTACTCGAGTGGCGGGAGGGCCTACGAGCAGTACTTC.

For this clone: The junction differs from germline at one of its ends, possibly a read error. The rearrangement uses TRBV7-9 and TRBJ2-1, with TRBD2 as a possible D gene (5 bases). The germline gives CDR1 SEHNR, CDR2 FQNEAQ (reference sequence). The CDR3 extends over 13 amino acids. CDR3 in amino acids: CASSLAEATPAVF. CDR3 DNA: TGTGCCAGCAGCTTAGCGGAGGCCACCCCCGCGGTCTTC. The full variable domain, its missing parts supplied by reference TRBV7-9 and TRBJ2-1, is DTGVSQNPRHKITKRGQNVTFRCDPISEHNRLYWYRQTLGQGPEFLTYFQNEAQLEKSRLLSDRFSAERPKGSFSTLEIQRTEQGDSAMYLCASSLAEATPAVFGPGTRLTVL.

V and J are TRBV5-4 and TRBJ2-2; the match to TRBD2 covers 8 bases. V shed 0 bases, J shed 6 bases, and the junction held 4 bases outside the gene matches. Germline V CDR1 and CDR2: SGHNT, YYREEE (reference sequence). CDR3 size: 15 residues. CDR3 sequence reads: CASSLAGGRAGELFF. The CDR3 DNA follows: TGTGCCAGCAGCTTGGCGGGGGGGAGAGCCGGGGAGCTGTTTTTT.

The rearrangement links TRBV7-2 to TRBJ2-7; D gene unclear. The CDR3 has 12 residues. Germline CDR1 and CDR2: SGHTA and FQGNSA. V lost 4 bases and J 12 bases, leaving 16 bases between the germline ends. The CDR3 DNA sequence: TGTGCCAGCAGCTCTCCCAGCGAGTTTCGGTACTTC. Its protein product is CASSSPSEFRYF.

The chain carries TRBV25-1 and TRBJ2-2, with 8 bases that match TRBD1. V dropped 6 bases and J dropped 6; count of bases not matched to a gene: 6. The CDR3 is 14 residues long. The germline gives CDR1 MGHDK, CDR2 SYGVNS. CDR3 sequence: CASRGTGSPGELFF. The CDR3 DNA reads TGTGCCAGCAGGGGGACAGGTAGCCCCGGGGAGCTGTTTTTT.

This clone was seen a few times. V usage is TRBV5-1 and J usage is TRBJ1-5, with D unresolved. V lost 2 bases, J lost 6 bases, and 15 bases lay in between. The CDR3 has 15 amino acids. From germline, CDR1 is SGHRS and CDR2 YFSETQ. The CDR3 sequence: CASSLDPGLGQPQHF. The CDR3 DNA reads as TGCGCCAGCAGCTTAGATCCGGGTCTTGGTCAGCCCCAGCATTTT.

The V and J genes are TRBV7-2 and TRBJ2-5; D is ambiguous. The CDR3 runs 12 residues. The ends were cut back, 3 bases at V and 5 bases at J, with 7 bases in the middle. The germline CDR1 and CDR2 sequences are SGHTA and FQGNSA. The CDR3: CASSFTEETQYF. For the CDR3, the DNA is TGTGCCAGCAGCTTCACCGAGGAGACCCAGTACTTC.

The CDR3 DNA reads as TGTGCCAGCAGCTTAGTCGCAGGGAGTAGGGAAGAGACCCAGTACTTC. Translation: CASSLVAGSREETQYF. The chain joins TRBV11-2 to TRBJ2-5; D may correspond to TRBD1 or TRBD2 (5 bases each). Per the germline V gene, CDR1 is SGHAT and CDR2 is FQNNGV. Trimming pared 1 base from V and 3 bases from J, leaving 15 bases between. The CDR3 is 16 residues long.

As concerns this clone: Other DNA sequences from this sample encode an identical CDR3 as well. This chain links TRBV9 with TRBJ2-1, with D possibly being TRBD2 (5 bases). Germline CDR1 SGDLS, CDR2 YYNGEE. V gave up 3 bases and J gave up 0 bases, with 10 bases separating them. There are 15 residues in the CDR3. In DNA form, the CDR3 reads TGTGCCAGCAGCGCAAGCGGTAGCTCCTACAATGAGCAGTTCTTC. Protein product: CASSASGSSYNEQFF.

The chain has TRBV28 and TRBJ2-7; 8 bases line up with TRBD1. The CDR3 runs 15 residues. The germline V gene has CDR1 MDHEN and CDR2 SYDVKM. V lost 4 bases to trimming and J lost 1 base; unmatched junction nucleotides: 6. CDR3 nucleotide sequence: TGTGCCAGCAGTTCCCCTTGGACAGGGTCCTACGAGCAGTACTTC. As protein: CASSSPWTGSYEQYF.

The chain employs TRBV7-9 and TRBJ2-5, with 7 bases lining up with TRBD2. CDR3 length equals 16 residues. V lost 5 bases, J lost 5 bases, and 14 bases stayed unmatched. CDR1 and CDR2 (germline): SEHNR, FQNEAQ (reference sequence). CDR3 sequence reads: CASSQIDDWRGETQYF. In DNA form, the CDR3 reads TGTGCCAGCAGCCAGATCGACGACTGGCGGGGGGAGACCCAGTACTTC.

Only a few counts were recorded for this clone. The rearrangement joins TRBV5-1 to TRBJ1-1; D not certain. Germline loops: CDR1 SGHRS, CDR2 YFSETQ. The CDR3 length is 12 residues. The V gene lost 3 bases and the J gene lost 11 bases, with 14 bases spanning the gap. The CDR3 is CASSSPLSGAFF. The CDR3 DNA sequence: TGCGCCAGCAGCTCCCCCCTGAGTGGGGCTTTCTTT.

The genes are TRBV18 and TRBJ2-7, with 7 bases aligning to TRBD2. Germline values: CDR1 KGHSH, CDR2 LQKENI. Trimming at V came to 5 bases and at J to 4 bases, leaving 5 bases not matched to a gene. The CDR3 is made up of 13 amino acids. The CDR3 protein is CASSSDGRYEQYF. The CDR3 DNA reads TGTGCCAGCTCATCCGACGGGAGGTACGAGCAGTACTTC.

V and J are TRBV7-3 and TRBJ2-1, with TRBD2 identical over 8 bases. The CDR3 runs to 15 residues. Germline trimming cut 5 bases from V and 4 bases from J; bases unmatched to any gene: 7. The germline V gene has CDR1 SGHTA and CDR2 FQGTGA. The CDR3 bases are TGTGCCAGCAGCGCCACGGGAGGGACTTACAATGAGCAGTTCTTC. It is translated as CASSATGGTYNEQFF.

This chain links TRBV28 with TRBJ1-4, with a weak D call TRBD1 (5 bases). The ends were cut back, 1 base at V and 0 bases at J, with 12 bases in the middle. Per the germline V gene, CDR1 is MDHEN and CDR2 is SYDVKM. This CDR3 has 17 residues. CDR3 sequence: CASSLLAGYATNEKLFF. CDR3 nucleotide sequence: TGTGCCAGCAGTTTATTGGCAGGGTATGCAACTAATGAAAAACTGTTTTTT.

The V gene is TRBV5-4, the J gene TRBJ2-1; 7 bases match TRBD2. This CDR3 is 14 amino acids long. Looked up from germline, CDR1 is SGHNT and CDR2 is YYREEE (reference sequence). V was pared by 7 bases and J by 8 bases, with 12 bases of the junction left unmatched. CDR3 residues: CASRNPSAGDEQFF. In DNA, the CDR3 is TGTGCCAGCCGTAACCCCTCGGCGGGAGATGAGCAGTTCTTC.

The gene calls are TRBV5-6 and TRBJ2-1, with TRBD2 as a possible D gene (6 bases). CDR3 size: 15 residues. Trimming removed 3 bases from V and 5 bases from J, with 15 bases in between. CDR1 and CDR2 from the germline V gene are SGHDT and YYEEEE. The chain's CDR3 is CASSSIRLGHNEQFF. The CDR3 DNA reads TGTGCCAGCAGCTCGATCCGACTAGGCCACAATGAGCAGTTCTTC.

The V call is TRBV7-9, the J call TRBJ1-3; D unclear. The CDR3 has 15 residues. V was cut by 3 bases and J by 0 bases, with 9 bases left in between. Germline assignment: CDR1 SEHNR and CDR2 FQNEAQ (reference sequence). Written as DNA, the CDR3 is TGTGCCAGCAGCTTCGTGGCGAGCTCTGGAAACACCATATATTTT. Translating gives CASSFVASSGNTIYF.

This clone was counted once. The chain combines TRBV7-9 with TRBJ2-7; TRBD2 is a possible D gene (7 bases). The CDR3 covers 13 residues. Deletions cut 1 base from V and 8 bases from J, with 12 bases between. CDR1 is SEHNR, CDR2 FQNEAQ, per germline (reference sequence). The CDR3 loop reads CASSLDAGAKQYF. The CDR3 DNA follows: TGTGCCAGCAGCTTAGACGCGGGGGCGAAGCAGTACTTC.